The text below deals with one TCR beta chain. These data are taken from a study of cytomegalovirus exposure and HLA in healthy donors. The PCR made use of 60 Vbeta and 13 Jbeta primers. Assay used: immunoSEQ multiplex PCR; TCRdb lists only in-frame clones, some missing. Of over 200,000 clones listed, 75% to 90% are singletons. CDR1 and CDR2 (germline): SGHRS, YFSETQ. The CDR3 has 14 amino acids. The V gene end was trimmed by 2 bases and the J gene end by 7 bases; junction bases not matched to a gene: 5. This chain connects TRBV5-1 to TRBJ1-4; 7 bases are shared with TRBD1. The origin of this receptor is a woman under 30 in good health and CMV-seronegative. Input material: PBMCs. For the CDR3, the DNA is TGCGCCAGCAGCTTCGGGACAGCGGGTGAAAAACTGTTTTTT. It is translated as CASSFGTAGEKLFF.